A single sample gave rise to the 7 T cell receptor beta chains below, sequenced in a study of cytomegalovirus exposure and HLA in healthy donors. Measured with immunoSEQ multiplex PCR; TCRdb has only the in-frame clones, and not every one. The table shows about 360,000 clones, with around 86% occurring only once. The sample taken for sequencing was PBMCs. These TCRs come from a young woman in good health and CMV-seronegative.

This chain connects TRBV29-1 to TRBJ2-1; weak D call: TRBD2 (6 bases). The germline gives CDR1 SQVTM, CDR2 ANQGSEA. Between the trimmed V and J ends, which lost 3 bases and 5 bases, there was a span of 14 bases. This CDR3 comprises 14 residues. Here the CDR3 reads CSVDQTRSNNEQFF. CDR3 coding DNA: TGCAGCGTTGACCAGACTAGGAGTAACAATGAGCAGTTCTTC.

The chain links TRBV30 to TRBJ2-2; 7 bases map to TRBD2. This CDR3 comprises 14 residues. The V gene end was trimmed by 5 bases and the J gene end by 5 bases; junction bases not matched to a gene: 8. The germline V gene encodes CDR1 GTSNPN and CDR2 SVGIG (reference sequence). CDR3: CAWSLTSWTGELFF. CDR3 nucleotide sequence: TGTGCCTGGTCACTGACTAGCTGGACCGGGGAGCTGTTTTTT.

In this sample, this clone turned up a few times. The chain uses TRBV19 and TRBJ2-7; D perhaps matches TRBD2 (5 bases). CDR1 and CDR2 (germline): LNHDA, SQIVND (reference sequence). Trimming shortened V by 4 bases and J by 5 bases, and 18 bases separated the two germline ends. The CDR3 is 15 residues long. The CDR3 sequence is CASSTPTRSGNEQYF. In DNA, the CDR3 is TGTGCCAGTAGTACCCCTACGCGCTCGGGAAACGAGCAGTACTTC.

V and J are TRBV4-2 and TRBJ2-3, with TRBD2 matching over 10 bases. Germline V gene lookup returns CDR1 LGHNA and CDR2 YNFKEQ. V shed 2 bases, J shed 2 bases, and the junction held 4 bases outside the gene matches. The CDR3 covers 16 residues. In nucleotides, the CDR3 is TGTGCCAGCAGCCAACTAGCGGGGGACCTCACAGATACGCAGTATTTT. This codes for CASSQLAGDLTDTQYF.

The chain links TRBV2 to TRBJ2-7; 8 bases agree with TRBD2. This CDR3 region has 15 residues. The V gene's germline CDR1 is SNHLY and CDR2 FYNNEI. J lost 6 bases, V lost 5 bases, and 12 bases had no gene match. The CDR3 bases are TGTGCCAGCAGTCCCCGCGGAGCGGGAGTTGGCGAGCAGTACTTC. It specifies CASSPRGAGVGEQYF.

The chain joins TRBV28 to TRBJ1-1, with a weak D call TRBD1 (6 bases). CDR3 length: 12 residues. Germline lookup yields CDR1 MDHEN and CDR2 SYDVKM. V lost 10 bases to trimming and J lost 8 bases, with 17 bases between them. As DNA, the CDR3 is TGTGCCACCCTTGGGGGGCGGGGGGAAGCTTTCTTT. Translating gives CATLGGRGEAFF.

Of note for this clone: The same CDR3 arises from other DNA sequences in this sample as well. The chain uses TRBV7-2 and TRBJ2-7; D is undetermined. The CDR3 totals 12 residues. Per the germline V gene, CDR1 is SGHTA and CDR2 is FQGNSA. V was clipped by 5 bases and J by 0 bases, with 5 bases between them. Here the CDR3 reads CASSPSSYEQYF. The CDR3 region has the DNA TGTGCCAGCAGCCCCAGCTCCTACGAGCAGTACTTC.